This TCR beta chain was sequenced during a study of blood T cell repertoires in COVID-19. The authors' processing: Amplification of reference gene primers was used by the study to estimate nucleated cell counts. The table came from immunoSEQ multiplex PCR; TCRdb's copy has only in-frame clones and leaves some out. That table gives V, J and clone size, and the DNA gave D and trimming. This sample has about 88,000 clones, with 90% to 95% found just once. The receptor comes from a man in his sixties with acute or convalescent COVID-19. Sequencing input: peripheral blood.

Here the CDR3 DNA reads TGTGCCAGCAGTCTAAAGCGGGAGGGCCGTAGAAGCTCCTACAATGAGCAGTTCTTC. It is translated as CASSLKREGRRSSYNEQFF. This chain connects TRBV13 to TRBJ2-1, with TRBD2 identical over 10 bases. CDR3 length: 19 residues. CDR1 and CDR2 (germline): PRHDT, FYEKMQ (reference sequence). V shed 6 bases, J shed 0 bases, and the junction held 14 bases outside the gene matches.